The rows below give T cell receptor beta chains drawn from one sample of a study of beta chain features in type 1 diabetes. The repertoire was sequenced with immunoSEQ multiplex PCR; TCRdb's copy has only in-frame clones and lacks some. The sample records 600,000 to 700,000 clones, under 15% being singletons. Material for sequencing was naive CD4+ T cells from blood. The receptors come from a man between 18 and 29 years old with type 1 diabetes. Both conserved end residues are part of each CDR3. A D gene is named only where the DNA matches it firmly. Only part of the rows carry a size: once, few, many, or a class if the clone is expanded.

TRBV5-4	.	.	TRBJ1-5	TGTGCCAGCAGCACCAGGGATGGGCCCCAGCATTTT	CASSTRDGPQHF
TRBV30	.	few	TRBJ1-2	TGTGCCTGGAGTGTCGGTTTTCTAACCTACTTC	CAWSVGFLTYF
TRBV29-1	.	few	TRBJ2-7	TGCAGCGTTGAAAAGGACGCTAGCTCCTACGAGCAGTACTTC	CSVEKDASSYEQYF
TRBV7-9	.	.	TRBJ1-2	TGTGCCAGCAGCTCCAGGGACATCTATGGCTACACCTTC	CASSSRDIYGYTF
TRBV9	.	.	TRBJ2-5	TGTGCCAGCAGTCAAACAAACAGCCTAGGGGGTAGGACCCAGTACTTC	CASSQTNSLGGRTQYF
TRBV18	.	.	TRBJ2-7	TGTGCCAGCTCACATTCCCGGGACACAGCCTACGAGCAGTACTTC	CASSHSRDTAYEQYF
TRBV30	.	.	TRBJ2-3	TGTGCCTGGAGCTTAGGCGGGGGCACAGATACGCAGTATTTT	CAWSLGGGTDTQYF
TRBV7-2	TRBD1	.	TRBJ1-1	TGTGCCAGCAGCGCCGGGACAGTCCTAAAAGCTTTCTTT	CASSAGTVLKAFF
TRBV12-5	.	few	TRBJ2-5	TGTGCTAGTGGTTTGGTAAGGACAGAAGAGACCCAGTACTTC	CASGLVRTEETQYF
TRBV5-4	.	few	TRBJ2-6	TGTGCCATCATAGAGATGGATCCATCTGGGGCCAACGTCCTGACTTTC	CAIIEMDPSGANVLTF
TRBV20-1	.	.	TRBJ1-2	TGCAGTGCTAGAGTGGATGGCTACACCTTC	CSARVDGYTF
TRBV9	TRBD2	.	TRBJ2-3	TGTGCCAGCAGCGTAGAGGGTAGCGGGGGGGCCCCAGATACGCAGTATTTT	CASSVEGSGGAPDTQYF
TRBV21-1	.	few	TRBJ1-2	TGTGCCAGCCATGGTGGCGGCTACACCTTC	CASHGGGYTF
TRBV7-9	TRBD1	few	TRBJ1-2	TGTGCCAGCGGTGGACAGGGGATTTATGGCTACACCTTC	CASGGQGIYGYTF
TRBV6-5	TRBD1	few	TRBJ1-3	TGTGCCAGCACAACGACAGGGTCCGGAAACACCATATATTTT	CASTTTGSGNTIYF
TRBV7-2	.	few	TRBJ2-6	TGTGCCAGCAGCTTCGAGCGGTTCAGCTCTGGGGCCAACGTCCTGACTTTC	CASSFERFSSGANVLTF
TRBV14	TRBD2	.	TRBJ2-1	TGTGCCAGCAGCCACCGGGGGGACTACAATGAGCAGTTCTTC	CASSHRGDYNEQFF
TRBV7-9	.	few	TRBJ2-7	TGTGCCAGCAGCCGTACCGGGTACGAGCAGTACTTC	CASSRTGYEQYF
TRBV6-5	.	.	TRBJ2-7	TGTGCCAGCAGTTACGGGCAGGGGTGGCTCGAGCAGTACTTC	CASSYGQGWLEQYF
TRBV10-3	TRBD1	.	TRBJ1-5	TGTGCCATCAGCTCGGGACAGGGGGGCAATCAGCCCCAGCATTTT	CAISSGQGGNQPQHF
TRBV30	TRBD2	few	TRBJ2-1	TGTGCCTGGAGTTATAGCGGGGGACAATACAATGAGCAGTTCTTC	CAWSYSGGQYNEQFF
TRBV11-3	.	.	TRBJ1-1	TGTGCCAGCAGCTCTGAATCAGGGATCGGGGACACTGAAGCTTTCTTT	CASSSESGIGDTEAFF
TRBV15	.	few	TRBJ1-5	TGTGCCACCAGCAGAGAGTGGGACGCGAGCAATCAGCCCCAGCATTTT	CATSREWDASNQPQHF
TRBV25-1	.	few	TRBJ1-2	TGTGCCAGCAGTGAATCAGGGGTACGAGGCTACACCTTC	CASSESGVRGYTF